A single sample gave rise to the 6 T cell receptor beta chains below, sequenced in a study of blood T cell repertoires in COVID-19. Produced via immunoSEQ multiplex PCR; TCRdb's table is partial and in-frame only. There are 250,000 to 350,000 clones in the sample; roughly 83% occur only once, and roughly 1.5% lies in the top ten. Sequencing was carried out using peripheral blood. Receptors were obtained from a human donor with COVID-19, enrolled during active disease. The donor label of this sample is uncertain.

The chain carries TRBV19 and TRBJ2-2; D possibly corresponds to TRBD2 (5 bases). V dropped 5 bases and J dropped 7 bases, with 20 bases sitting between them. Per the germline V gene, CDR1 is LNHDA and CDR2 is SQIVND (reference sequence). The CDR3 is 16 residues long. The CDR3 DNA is TGTGCCAGTAGTCCCCTGGGATCGGGGTGGGGCGGGGAGCTGTTTTTT. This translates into CASSPLGSGWGGELFF.

DNA of the CDR3: TGTGCCAGCAGTTTATCCCTTCGCGGGAGGGCCTTTCTGACAGATACGCAGTATTTT. It codes for CASSLSLRGRAFLTDTQYF. The chain couples TRBV28 to TRBJ2-3; 9 positions agree with TRBD2. Germline V gives CDR1 MDHEN, CDR2 SYDVKM. V gave up 1 base and J gave up 3 bases; unmatched junction bases: 14. The CDR3 consists of 19 residues.

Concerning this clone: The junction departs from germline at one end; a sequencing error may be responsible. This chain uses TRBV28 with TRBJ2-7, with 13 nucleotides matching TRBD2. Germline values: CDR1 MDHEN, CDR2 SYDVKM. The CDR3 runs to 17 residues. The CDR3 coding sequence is TGTGCCAGCAGTTTAGTGGGATATGACGGGACTAGCGGGACCCGAAACTTC. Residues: CASSLVGYDGTSGTRNF. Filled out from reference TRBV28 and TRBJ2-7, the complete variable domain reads DVKVTQSSRYLVKRTGEKVFLECVQDMDHENMFWYRQDPGLGLRLIYFSYDVKMKEKGDIPEGYSVSREKKERFSLILESASTNQTSMYLCASSLVGYDGTSGTRNFGPGTRLTVT.

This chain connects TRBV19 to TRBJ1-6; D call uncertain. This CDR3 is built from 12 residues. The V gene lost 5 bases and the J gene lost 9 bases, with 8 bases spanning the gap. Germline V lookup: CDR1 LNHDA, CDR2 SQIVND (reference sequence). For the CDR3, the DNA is TGTGCCAGTAGTCCACAGAGTTCACCCCTCCACTTT. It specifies CASSPQSSPLHF. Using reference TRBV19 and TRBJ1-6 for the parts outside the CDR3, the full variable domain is DGGITQSPKYLFRKEGQNVTLSCEQNLNHDAMYWYRQDPGQGLRLIYYSQIVNDFQKGDIAEGYSVSREKKESFPLTVTSAQKNPTAFYLCASSPQSSPLHFGNGTRLTVT.

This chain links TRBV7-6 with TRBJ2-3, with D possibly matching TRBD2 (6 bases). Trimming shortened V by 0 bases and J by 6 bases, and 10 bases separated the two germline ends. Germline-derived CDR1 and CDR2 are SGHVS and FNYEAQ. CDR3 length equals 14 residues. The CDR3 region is CASSLAGGADTQYF. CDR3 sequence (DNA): TGTGCCAGCAGCTTAGCCGGCGGGGCGGATACGCAGTATTTT.

This CDR3 is CASSPRTGSDTGELFF. DNA for the CDR3: TGCGCCAGCAGCCCCCGGACAGGGTCGGACACCGGGGAGCTGTTTTTT. This chain uses TRBV5-1 with TRBJ2-2; 8 bases are shared with TRBD1. Germline CDR1 is SGHRS and CDR2 is YFSETQ. The V segment lost 4 bases and the J segment 3 bases; nucleotides outside the gene matches: 8. This CDR3 spans 16 amino acids.